This T cell receptor beta chain is from a study of shared clonotypes between healthy human individuals. There are a few counts of this clone. The antigen is unknown. General study results and limits: In contrast to clonotypes shared by all four donors, non-shared clonotypes had lower generation probabilities. Memory subsets had estimated richness that was generally smaller than that of naive subsets.

CD45RO-negative cells were positively selected for CCR7, leaving out terminally differentiated effector memory CD45RA+ cells. From germline, CDR1 is MNHEY and CDR2 SVGAGI. V was pared by 4 bases and J by 3 bases, with 18 bases between. The CDR3 contains 16 residues. In the authors' methods: ImmunoSEQ junction-only sequences lacked quality scores, so their filtering differed. Assay used: immunoSEQ multiplex PCR; TCRdb lists only in-frame clones, some missing. The V and J calls and clone size were taken over from that table, and D and trimming were inferred from the DNA. The sample carries more than 2 million clones, around 96% recorded once.

Specimen: naive CD8+ T cells sorted from blood. The TCR comes from a man younger than 30 in good health. The gene calls are TRBV6-5 and TRBJ1-2; D perhaps matches TRBD1 (5 bases). In DNA, the CDR3 is TGTGCCAGCAGTTCCTCCGGGGGTGGGGACGACTATGGCTACACCTTC. This encodes CASSSSGGGDDYGYTF.